These T cell receptor beta chains were read from a single sample in a study of a mutant IDH1 vaccine in newly diagnosed glioma. The antigens these receptors bind are not known. Here immunoSEQ multiplex PCR was the method, and the copy in TCRdb shows in-frame clones only, minus some. In the table there are tens of thousands of clones, 81% of which are singletons. The sequencing used PBMCs, collected from a glioma patient whose treatment included an IDH1 peptide vaccine. The receptors come from a woman in her forties with glioma. Some clones in this sample may be carry-over from other donors' samples. Both conserved end residues are part of each CDR3. A D gene is named only where the DNA matches it firmly. A row's size may be missing; if present it is once, few, many or a size class.

clone_size: .; j_call: TRBJ1-1; v_call: TRBV5-1; d_call: .; cdr3_aa: CASSSSGDGTEAFF; cdr3_nt: TGCGCCAGCAGCTCCTCAGGGGATGGGACTGAAGCTTTCTTT
clone_size: once; j_call: TRBJ2-7; v_call: TRBV5-1; d_call: TRBD2; cdr3_aa: CASSLGTSVFLEQYF; cdr3_nt: TGCGCCAGCAGCTTAGGGACTAGCGTGTTTTTGGAGCAGTACTTC
clone_size: .; j_call: TRBJ2-1; v_call: TRBV7-8; d_call: .; cdr3_aa: CASSLWDWVLGEQFF; cdr3_nt: TGTGCCAGCAGCCTGTGGGACTGGGTTTTGGGTGAGCAGTTCTTC
clone_size: .; j_call: TRBJ2-7; v_call: TRBV29-1; d_call: .; cdr3_aa: CSVELLEGYEQYF; cdr3_nt: TGCAGCGTTGAATTGTTGGAGGGGTACGAGCAGTACTTC
clone_size: .; j_call: TRBJ1-5; v_call: TRBV5-4; d_call: .; cdr3_aa: CASSLVPNQPQHF; cdr3_nt: TGTGCCAGCAGCTTGGTCCCGAATCAGCCCCAGCATTTT
clone_size: .; j_call: TRBJ1-1; v_call: TRBV13; d_call: .; cdr3_aa: CASSLMSETGYTEAFF; cdr3_nt: TGTGCCAGCAGCTTAATGTCCGAAACGGGGTACACTGAAGCTTTCTTT
clone_size: .; j_call: TRBJ2-7; v_call: TRBV10-3; d_call: .; cdr3_aa: CAISGNREGSEQYF; cdr3_nt: TGTGCCATCAGTGGGAACAGGGAGGGGAGCGAGCAGTACTTC
clone_size: .; j_call: TRBJ1-5; v_call: TRBV9; d_call: .; cdr3_aa: CASSVEGGNQPQHF; cdr3_nt: TGTGCCAGCAGCGTAGAGGGGGGGAATCAGCCCCAGCATTTT
clone_size: .; j_call: TRBJ2-7; v_call: TRBV29-1; d_call: .; cdr3_aa: CSVLGGRSYEQYF; cdr3_nt: TGCAGCGTTCTCGGGGGACGGTCCTACGAGCAGTACTTC
clone_size: .; j_call: TRBJ2-7; v_call: TRBV2; d_call: .; cdr3_aa: CASSPTVSYSYEQYF; cdr3_nt: TGTGCCAGCTCTCCGACAGTCTCTTACTCCTACGAGCAGTACTTC
clone_size: once; j_call: TRBJ2-3; v_call: TRBV27; d_call: .; cdr3_aa: CASSNIQGYLSTDTQYF; cdr3_nt: TGTGCCAGCAGCAACATACAGGGTTATCTCAGCACAGATACGCAGTATTTT
clone_size: .; j_call: TRBJ1-2; v_call: TRBV18; d_call: TRBD1; cdr3_aa: CASSPPQGARARYGYTF; cdr3_nt: TGTGCCAGCTCACCACCCCAGGGGGCGCGAGCTCGGTATGGCTACACCTTC
clone_size: few; j_call: TRBJ1-1; v_call: TRBV13; d_call: .; cdr3_aa: CASSLGRGGANTEAFF; cdr3_nt: TGTGCCAGCAGCTTAGGTCGAGGGGGGGCGAACACTGAAGCTTTCTTT
clone_size: .; j_call: TRBJ1-6; v_call: TRBV5-6; d_call: .; cdr3_aa: CASSLGTAGDYNSPLHF; cdr3_nt: TGTGCCAGCAGCTTGGGAACGGCAGGGGATTATAATTCACCCCTCCACTTT